The 22 T cell receptor beta chains listed next were all sequenced from one sample in a study of post-analysis software for immune sequencing data. Study-wide findings and caveats: Compared with controls, patients had more of five or six TRBV segments, including TRBV5-6, TRBV5-1 and TRBV20-1.

Which antigens these TCRs recognize remains unknown. cDNA libraries of TCR beta carried unique molecular identifiers. TCRdb reanalysed the PCR reads using MiXCR and keeps one entry per CDR3 protein. The sample lists over 300,000 distinct CDR3 sequences; roughly 35% were seen once. The material sequenced was blood. Receptor source: a girl aged 10 to 17 with multiple sclerosis.

The chain combines TRBV7-2 with TRBJ2-7, with unresolved D. CDR1 is SGHTA and CDR2 is FQGNSA in the germline V gene. Deletions cut 0 bases from V and 2 bases from J, with 11 bases between. The CDR3 sequence is 15 residues long. The CDR3 here is CASSLADVGAYEQYF. CDR3 nucleotides: TGTGCCAGCAGCTTAGCTGATGTCGGCGCCTACGAGCAGTACTTC.

The rearrangement uses TRBV9 and TRBJ2-1; D is possibly TRBD2 (6 bases). Per the germline V gene, CDR1 is SGDLS and CDR2 is YYNGEE. CDR3 length: 12 amino acids. The V and J ends lost 3 bases and 7 bases respectively, with 8 bases between them. The DNA of the CDR3 is TGTGCCAGCAGCGGGGGGAGGAATGAGCAGTTCTTC. It encodes CASSGGRNEQFF.

The rearrangement joins TRBV28 to TRBJ1-5; no reliable D call. CDR1 is MDHEN and CDR2 is SYDVKM in the germline V gene. The V gene lost 2 bases and the J gene lost 8 bases, with 19 bases spanning the gap. CDR3 length equals 16 residues. CDR3 nucleotide sequence: TGTGCCAGCAGTTTACCCCCACCCCGTCAAAGCAAGCCCCAGCATTTT. Protein sequence: CASSLPPPRQSKPQHF.

The J gene is TRBJ2-1, the V gene TRBV4-1; 11 positions match TRBD2. CDR1 and CDR2 from the germline V gene are MGHRA and YSYEKL. The CDR3 has 17 amino acids. The V segment lost 3 bases and the J segment 0 bases; nucleotides outside the gene matches: 4. The chain's CDR3 is CASSQGLAVSSYNEQFF. CDR3 in DNA: TGCGCCAGCAGCCAGGGACTAGCGGTGAGCTCCTACAATGAGCAGTTCTTC.

The rearrangement joins TRBV10-3 to TRBJ1-5; D call uncertain. Germline V gene data show CDR1 as ENHRY and CDR2 as SYGVKD. This CDR3 contains 14 residues. With 2 bases removed from V and 3 bases from J, the gap between germline ends came to 8 bases. This CDR3 is CAISEDGLNQPQHF. The DNA for the CDR3 is TGTGCCATCAGTGAGGACGGCCTCAATCAGCCCCAGCATTTT.

V and J are TRBV9 and TRBJ1-2; D is undetermined. The CDR3 has 14 residues. V was pared by 0 bases and J by 4 bases, with 10 bases between. CDR1 and CDR2 (germline): SGDLS, YYNGEE. The CDR3 reads CASSVDQGSYGYTF. The CDR3 DNA sequence: TGTGCCAGCAGCGTAGATCAAGGGAGCTATGGCTACACCTTC.

This chain uses TRBV12-3 or TRBV12-4 with TRBJ1-1, with a tentative D call TRBD1 (6 bases). V was pared by 6 bases and J by 8 bases, with 19 bases between. The CDR3 loop spans 14 amino acids. The CDR3 DNA sequence: TGTGCCAGCAGGGGTACAGGGTTCCAAAGGGAAGCTTTCTTT. Its protein product is CASRGTGFQREAFF.

The gene calls are TRBV15 and TRBJ2-7; 8 bases fit TRBD1. After removal of 5 bases from V and 4 bases from J, the junction contained 13 bases not matched to a gene. The germline V gene encodes CDR1 LNHNV and CDR2 YYDKDF (reference sequence). The CDR3 extends over 16 amino acids. CDR3 bases: TGTGCCACCAGCCCTCTACCGGGCAGGGGGCAATACGAGCAGTACTTC. Amino acid sequence: CATSPLPGRGQYEQYF. The whole variable domain, remainder taken from reference TRBV15 and TRBJ2-7, is DAMVIQNPRYQVTQFGKPVTLSCSQTLNHNVMYWYQQKSSQAPKLLFHYYDKDFNNEADTPDNFQSRRPNTSFCFLDIRSPGLGDTAMYLCATSPLPGRGQYEQYFGPGTRLTVT.

This clonotype was detected a few times. V gene TRBV10-3 combines with J gene TRBJ2-1; a possible D gene is TRBD1 (5 bases). This CDR3 comprises 15 residues. Germline loops: CDR1 ENHRY, CDR2 SYGVKD. V lost 0 bases and J 7 bases, leaving 13 bases between the germline ends. The CDR3 sequence is CAISESSRVGNEQFF. The CDR3 DNA reads TGTGCCATCAGTGAGTCGAGCAGGGTGGGGAATGAGCAGTTCTTC.

This sequence joins TRBV5-5 and TRBJ2-5; possibly TRBD1 or TRBD2 for D (5 bases each). The V and J ends lost 5 bases and 2 bases respectively, with 19 bases between them. The CDR3 is 16 amino acids. Germline loops: CDR1 SGHKS, CDR2 YYEKEE (reference sequence). The CDR3 sequence is CASSPIYPGSQETQYF. The CDR3 DNA reads as TGTGCCAGCAGTCCAATATACCCAGGGAGTCAAGAGACCCAGTACTTC.

The chain employs TRBV18 and TRBJ2-3; D ambiguous. Trimming stripped 0 bases from V and 2 bases from J, with 6 bases between. Germline loops: CDR1 KGHSH, CDR2 LQKENI. CDR3 length equals 14 residues. Written as DNA, the CDR3 is TGTGCCAGCTCACCACCGACTTACACAGATACGCAGTATTTT. Translation gives CASSPPTYTDTQYF.

The chain uses TRBV6-1 and TRBJ2-7; weak D call: TRBD2 (6 bases). Deletions cut 4 bases from V and 2 bases from J, with 9 bases between. CDR3 length: 13 amino acids. Germline CDR1 reads MNHNS; CDR2 reads SASEGT. CDR3 loop: CASSGDWAYEQYF. CDR3 DNA sequence: TGTGCCAGCAGTGGGGACTGGGCCTACGAGCAGTACTTC.

In its sample, this clonotype was seen a few times. The chain uses TRBV2 and TRBJ2-1; no clear D. The length of the CDR3 is 11 residues. In germline, CDR1 is SNHLY, CDR2 FYNNEI. Deletions cut 11 bases from V and 9 bases from J, with 14 bases between. CDR3 sequence: CASLAPAEQFF. The CDR3 DNA reads as TGTGCCTCTCTGGCGCCCGCTGAGCAGTTCTTC.

This clonotype showed up just a few times. The chain uses TRBV20-1 and TRBJ2-4; 7 bases match TRBD2. The end of the DNA is better explained by TRBJ2-5, so the J call may be wrong. In germline, CDR1 is DFQATT, CDR2 SNEGSKA (reference sequence). This CDR3 is 13 amino acids long. The CDR3 is CSARAWDYQTQYF. CDR3 DNA sequence: TGCAGTGCTAGAGCTTGGGACTATCAGACCCAGTACTTC.

The chain carries TRBV12-3 or TRBV12-4 and TRBJ2-1; D is undetermined. CDR3 size: 13 residues. Trimming took off 4 bases at V and 4 bases at J, with 8 bases between the two ends. The DNA for the CDR3 is TGTGCCAGCAGTTCGTACCGATACAATGAGCAGTTCTTC. This encodes CASSSYRYNEQFF.

CDR3 protein: CASLAGSNEQFF. The CDR3 nucleotides read TGTGCCAGCCTCGCGGGATCGAATGAGCAGTTCTTC. The rearrangement uses TRBV11-2 and TRBJ2-1; tentative D call: TRBD2 (6 bases). The CDR3 is made up of 12 amino acids. The V gene's germline CDR1 is SGHAT and CDR2 FQNNGV. With 8 bases removed from V and 7 bases from J, the gap between germline ends came to 12 bases.

In this sample, this clonotype turned up a few times. V is TRBV29-1 and J is TRBJ1-2, with D possibly TRBD1 on 5 matching bases. The CDR3 is 13 amino acids. Looked up from germline, CDR1 is SQVTM and CDR2 is ANQGSEA. V was trimmed by 7 bases and J by 2 bases, leaving 14 bases between them. The CDR3 spells CSGAPGRNYGYTF. The DNA of the CDR3 is TGCAGCGGCGCGCCAGGGCGGAACTATGGCTACACCTTC. Based on the CDR3 plus reference TRBV29-1 and TRBJ1-2, the full variable domain is SAVISQKPSRDICQRGTSLTIQCQVDSQVTMMFWYRQQPGQSLTLIATANQGSEATYESGFVIDKFPISRPNLTFSTLTVSNMSPEDSSIYLCSGAPGRNYGYTFGSGTRLTVV.

The V and J genes are TRBV28 and TRBJ2-5; D ambiguous. CDR3 length: 12 amino acids. V was clipped by 2 bases and J by 5 bases, with 6 bases between them. CDR1 MDHEN and CDR2 SYDVKM come from the germline V gene. CDR3 bases: TGTGCCAGCAGTTTAGTCTGCGAGACCCAGTACTTC. Translating it yields CASSLVCETQYF.

In nucleotides, the CDR3 is TGCAGCGTTGGCAGGTTCCAAGAGACCCAGTACTTC. Translating it yields CSVGRFQETQYF. The chain combines TRBV29-1 with TRBJ2-5; D call uncertain. Trimming removed 4 bases at V and 1 base at J, with 7 bases between. Germline V gene sequence: CDR1 SQVTM, CDR2 ANQGSEA. The CDR3 has 12 amino acids.

Turning to this clonotype: The junction does not match germline at one end; this may be a read error. The chain recombines TRBV5-1 with TRBJ2-6; TRBD2 might be the D (6 bases). Germline lookup yields CDR1 SGHRS and CDR2 YFSETQ. The CDR3 extends over 16 amino acids. CDR3 DNA sequence: TGCGCCAGCAGCCCATTCGGAGGGTCTGGAGCCAACGTCCTGACTTTC. This gives the protein CASSPFGGSGANVLTF.

The V gene is TRBV5-6, the J gene TRBJ1-2, with a tentative D call TRBD1 (6 bases). Between the trimmed V and J ends, which lost 1 base and 5 bases, there was a span of 18 bases. The germline CDR1 and CDR2 sequences are SGHDT and YYEEEE. The CDR3 length is 16 residues. This CDR3 reads CASSLLSEDRRYGYTF. CDR3 in DNA: TGTGCCAGCAGCTTGCTTTCCGAGGACAGAAGGTATGGCTACACCTTC.

About this clonotype: A junction boundary mismatches the germline segment, possibly from a read error. The chain is built from TRBV30 and TRBJ2-7; 7 bases line up with TRBD2. The CDR3 runs to 13 residues. The germline V gene has CDR1 GTSNPN and CDR2 SVGIG (reference sequence). CDR3 sequence (DNA): TGTGTCTGGAGTCGGGGGGACCTCTACGAGCAGTACTTC. Its protein is CVWSRGDLYEQYF.